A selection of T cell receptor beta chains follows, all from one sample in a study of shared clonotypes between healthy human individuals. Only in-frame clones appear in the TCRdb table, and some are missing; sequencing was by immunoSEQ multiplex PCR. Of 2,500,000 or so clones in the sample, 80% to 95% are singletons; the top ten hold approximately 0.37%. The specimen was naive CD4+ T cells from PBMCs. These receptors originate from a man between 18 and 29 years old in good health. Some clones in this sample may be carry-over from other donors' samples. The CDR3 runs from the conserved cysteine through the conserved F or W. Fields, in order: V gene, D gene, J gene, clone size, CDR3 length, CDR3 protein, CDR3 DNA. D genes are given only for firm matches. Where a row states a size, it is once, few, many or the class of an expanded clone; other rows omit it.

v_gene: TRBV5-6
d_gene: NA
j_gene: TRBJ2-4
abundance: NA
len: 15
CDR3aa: CASSRTGLAKNIQYF
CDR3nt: TGTGCCAGCAGCCGTACAGGACTAGCCAAAAACATTCAGTACTTC

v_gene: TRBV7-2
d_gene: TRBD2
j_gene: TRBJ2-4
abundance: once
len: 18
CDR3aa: CASSLVFAGGWSKNIQYF
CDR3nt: TGTGCCAGCAGCTTAGTTTTCGCGGGAGGTTGGTCCAAAAACATTCAGTACTTC

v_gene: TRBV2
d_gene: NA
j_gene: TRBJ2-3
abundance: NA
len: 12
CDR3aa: CASRDRGYTQYF
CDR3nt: TGTGCCAGCAGGGACAGAGGATATACGCAGTATTTT

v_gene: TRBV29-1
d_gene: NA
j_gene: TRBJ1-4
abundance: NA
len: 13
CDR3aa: CSVGRGSNEKLFF
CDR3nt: TGCAGCGTTGGCAGGGGATCCAATGAAAAACTGTTTTTT

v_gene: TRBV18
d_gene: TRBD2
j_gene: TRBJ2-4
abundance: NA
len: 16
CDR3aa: CASSPLGSGLAGLQYF
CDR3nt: TGTGCCAGCTCACCACTAGGATCGGGACTAGCTGGCCTTCAGTACTTC

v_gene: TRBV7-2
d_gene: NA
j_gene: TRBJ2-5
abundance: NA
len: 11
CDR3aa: CASSYTETQYF
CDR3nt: TGTGCCAGCAGCTACACGGAGACCCAGTACTTC

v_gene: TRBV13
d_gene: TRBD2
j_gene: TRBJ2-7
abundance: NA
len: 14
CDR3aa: CASSSGGTTYEQYF
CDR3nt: TGTGCCAGCAGCTCGGGGGGGACGACCTACGAGCAGTACTTC

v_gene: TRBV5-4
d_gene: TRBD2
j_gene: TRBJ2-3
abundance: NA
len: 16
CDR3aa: CASSLGSGRLTDTQYF
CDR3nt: TGTGCCAGCAGCTTGGGTAGCGGGAGGCTCACAGATACGCAGTATTTT

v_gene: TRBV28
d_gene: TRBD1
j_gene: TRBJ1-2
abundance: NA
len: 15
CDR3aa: CASSTKTGGNYGYTF
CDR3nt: TGTGCCAGCAGTACAAAAACAGGGGGGAACTATGGCTACACCTTC

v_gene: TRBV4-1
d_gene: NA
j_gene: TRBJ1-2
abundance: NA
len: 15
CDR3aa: CASSQGDRQDYGYTF
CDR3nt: TGCGCCAGCAGCCAAGGGGATAGGCAGGACTATGGCTACACCTTC

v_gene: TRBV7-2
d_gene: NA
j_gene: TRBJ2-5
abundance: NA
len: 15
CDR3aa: CASSPSSRLQETQYF
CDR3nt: TGTGCCAGCAGCCCAAGTTCCAGACTCCAAGAGACCCAGTACTTC

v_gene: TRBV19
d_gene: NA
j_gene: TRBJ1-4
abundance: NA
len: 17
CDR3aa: CASSPYPHGAGGEKLFF
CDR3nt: TGTGCCAGTAGTCCCTACCCTCACGGGGCCGGCGGTGAAAAACTGTTTTTT

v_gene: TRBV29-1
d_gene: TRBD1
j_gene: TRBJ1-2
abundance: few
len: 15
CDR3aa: CSVERTGGSIYGYTF
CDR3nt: TGCAGCGTTGAAAGGACAGGGGGCTCTATCTATGGCTACACCTTC

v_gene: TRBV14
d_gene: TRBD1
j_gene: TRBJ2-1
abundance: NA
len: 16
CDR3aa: CASSPRTGLSYNEQFF
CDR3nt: TGTGCCAGCAGCCCCCGGACAGGGCTCTCCTACAATGAGCAGTTCTTC

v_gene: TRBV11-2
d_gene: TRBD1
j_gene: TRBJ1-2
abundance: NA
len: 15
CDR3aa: CASRGTGFSNYGYTF
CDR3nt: TGTGCCAGCAGGGGGACAGGGTTTTCGAACTATGGCTACACCTTC

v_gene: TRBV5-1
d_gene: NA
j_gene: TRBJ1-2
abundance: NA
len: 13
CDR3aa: CASRPDATYGYTF
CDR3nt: TGCGCCAGCAGGCCCGACGCAACCTATGGCTACACCTTC

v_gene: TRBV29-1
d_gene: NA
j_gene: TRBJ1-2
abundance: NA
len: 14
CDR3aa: CSVVPLLRNYGYTF
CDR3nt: TGCAGCGTTGTCCCTCTCTTAAGGAACTATGGCTACACCTTC

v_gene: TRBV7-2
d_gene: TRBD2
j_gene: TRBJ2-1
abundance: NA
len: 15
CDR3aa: CASSWTSGLNNEQFF
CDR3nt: TGTGCCAGCAGCTGGACTAGCGGGCTCAACAATGAGCAGTTCTTC

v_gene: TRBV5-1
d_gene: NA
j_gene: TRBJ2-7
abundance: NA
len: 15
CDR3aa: CASSLGRVVKDEQYF
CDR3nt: TGCGCCAGCAGCTTGGGGCGGGTTGTAAAAGACGAGCAGTACTTC

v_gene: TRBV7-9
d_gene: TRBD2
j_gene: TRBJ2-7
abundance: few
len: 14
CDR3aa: CASSNNGLDREQYF
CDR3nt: TGTGCCAGCAGCAACAACGGACTAGATCGCGAGCAGTACTTC

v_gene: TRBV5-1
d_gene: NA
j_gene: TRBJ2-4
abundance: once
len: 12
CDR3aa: CASSEAKNIQYF
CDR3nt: TGCGCCAGCAGTGAGGCCAAAAACATTCAGTACTTC

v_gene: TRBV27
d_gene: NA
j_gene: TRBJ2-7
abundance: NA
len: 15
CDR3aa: CASSLSGTVSYEQYF
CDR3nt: TGTGCCAGCAGTTTATCCGGGACCGTCTCCTACGAGCAGTACTTC

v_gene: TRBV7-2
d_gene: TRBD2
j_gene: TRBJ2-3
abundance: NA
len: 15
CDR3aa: CASSLGLAGTDTQYF
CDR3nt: TGTGCCAGCAGCCTGGGACTAGCGGGAACAGATACGCAGTATTTT

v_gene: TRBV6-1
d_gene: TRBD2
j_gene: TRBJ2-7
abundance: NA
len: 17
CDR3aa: CASSEFSRRLAGALEYF
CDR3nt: TGTGCCAGCAGTGAATTTAGCCGGCGACTAGCGGGTGCTCTCGAGTACTTC

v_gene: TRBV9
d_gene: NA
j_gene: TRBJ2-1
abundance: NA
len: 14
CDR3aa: CASSPRREPGEQFF
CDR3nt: TGTGCCAGCAGCCCAAGACGGGAACCCGGCGAGCAGTTCTTC

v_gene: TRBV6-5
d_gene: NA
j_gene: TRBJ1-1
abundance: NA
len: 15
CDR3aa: CASSYSKRMNTEAFF
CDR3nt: TGTGCCAGCAGTTACTCGAAACGGATGAACACTGAAGCTTTCTTT

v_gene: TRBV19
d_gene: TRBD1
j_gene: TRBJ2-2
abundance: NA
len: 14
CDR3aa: CASSRDRGGGELFF
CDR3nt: TGTGCCAGTAGTAGGGACAGGGGCGGCGGGGAGCTGTTTTTT

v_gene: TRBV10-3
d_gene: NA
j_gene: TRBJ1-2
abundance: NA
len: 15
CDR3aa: CAISEAGAGDYGYTF
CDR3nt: TGTGCCATCAGTGAGGCGGGGGCTGGGGACTATGGCTACACCTTC

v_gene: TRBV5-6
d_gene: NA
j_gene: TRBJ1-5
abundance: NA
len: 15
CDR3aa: CASSSVRDGDQPQHF
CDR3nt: TGTGCCAGCAGCTCCGTGAGGGATGGGGATCAGCCCCAGCATTTT

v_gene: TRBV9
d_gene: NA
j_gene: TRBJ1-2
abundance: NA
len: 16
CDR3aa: CASSGGTQGGLSGYTF
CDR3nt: TGTGCCAGCAGCGGGGGTACACAGGGAGGCCTCTCCGGCTACACCTTC

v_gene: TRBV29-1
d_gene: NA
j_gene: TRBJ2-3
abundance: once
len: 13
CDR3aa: CSVEGRATDTQYF
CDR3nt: TGCAGCGTTGAAGGAAGGGCCACAGATACGCAGTATTTT

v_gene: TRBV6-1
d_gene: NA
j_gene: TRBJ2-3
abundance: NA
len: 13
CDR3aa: CASSLDRTDTQYF
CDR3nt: TGTGCCAGCAGCCTCGACAGGACAGATACGCAGTATTTT

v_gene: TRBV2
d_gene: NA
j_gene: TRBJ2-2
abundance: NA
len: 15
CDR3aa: CASRETGANTGELFF
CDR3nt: TGTGCCAGCAGGGAAACAGGAGCTAACACCGGGGAGCTGTTTTTT

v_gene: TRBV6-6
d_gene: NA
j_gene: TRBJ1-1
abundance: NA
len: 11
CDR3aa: CASSTEGEAFF
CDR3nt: TGTGCCAGCAGCACCGAGGGGGAAGCTTTCTTT

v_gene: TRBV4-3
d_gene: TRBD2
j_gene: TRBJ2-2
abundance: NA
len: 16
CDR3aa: CASSLLADTNTGELFF
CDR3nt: TGCGCCAGCAGCCTTCTAGCGGATACGAACACCGGGGAGCTGTTTTTT

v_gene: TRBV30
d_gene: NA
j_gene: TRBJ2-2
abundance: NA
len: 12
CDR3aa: CAWTGDTGELFF
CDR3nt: TGTGCCTGGACGGGGGACACCGGGGAGCTGTTTTTT

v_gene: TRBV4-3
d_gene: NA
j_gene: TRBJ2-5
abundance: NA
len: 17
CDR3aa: CASSQHNVGASLETQYF
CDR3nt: TGCGCCAGCAGCCAACATAACGTCGGAGCTAGTCTAGAGACCCAGTACTTC

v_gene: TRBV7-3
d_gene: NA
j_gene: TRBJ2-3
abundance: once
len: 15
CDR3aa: CASSLAGRSTDTQYF
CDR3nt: TGTGCCAGCAGCTTAGCGGGCCGTAGCACAGATACGCAGTATTTT

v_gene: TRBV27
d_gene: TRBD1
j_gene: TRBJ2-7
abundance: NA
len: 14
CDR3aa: CASSLVRGRDEQYF
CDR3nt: TGTGCCAGCAGCCTCGTCAGGGGGCGCGACGAGCAGTACTTC

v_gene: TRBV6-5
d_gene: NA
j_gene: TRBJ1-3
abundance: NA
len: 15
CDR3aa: CASQLLGGSGNTIYF
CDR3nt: TGTGCCAGTCAGTTACTGGGAGGGTCTGGAAACACCATATATTTT

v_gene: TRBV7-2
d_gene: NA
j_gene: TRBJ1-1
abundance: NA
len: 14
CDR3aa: CASSLGPRNTEAFF
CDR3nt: TGTGCCAGCAGTTTGGGACCCCGGAACACTGAAGCTTTCTTT

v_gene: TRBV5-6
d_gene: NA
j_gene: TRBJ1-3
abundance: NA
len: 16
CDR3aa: CASSLGPGDSGNTIYF
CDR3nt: TGTGCCAGCAGCTTAGGTCCTGGGGACTCTGGAAACACCATATATTTT

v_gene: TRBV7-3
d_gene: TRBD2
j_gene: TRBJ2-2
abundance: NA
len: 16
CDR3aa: CASSLFGGRGTGELFF
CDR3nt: TGTGCCAGCAGCTTATTCGGCGGGAGGGGGACCGGGGAGCTGTTTTTT

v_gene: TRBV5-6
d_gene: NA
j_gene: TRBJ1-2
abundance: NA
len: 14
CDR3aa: CASSLGPTNYGYTF
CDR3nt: TGTGCCAGCAGCCTGGGACCTACTAACTATGGCTACACCTTC

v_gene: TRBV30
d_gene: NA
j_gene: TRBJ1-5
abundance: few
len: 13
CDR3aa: CAWTPDLGQPQHF
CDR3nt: TGTGCCTGGACCCCGGACCTGGGCCAGCCCCAGCATTTT